This entry lists 30 T cell receptor beta chains sequenced from one sample in a study of blood T cell repertoires in COVID-19. The method was immunoSEQ multiplex PCR; TCRdb's version includes in-frame clones alone and lacks a portion of them. The repertoire holds approximately 270,000 clones, with approximately 85% as singletons. The material sequenced was peripheral blood. These receptors all stem from a human donor with COVID-19, enrolled during active disease. The donor label of this sample is uncertain.

The rearrangement uses TRBV14 and TRBJ1-2; possibly TRBD1 for D (5 bases). The CDR3 runs 15 residues. In germline, CDR1 is SGHDN, CDR2 FVKESK. V was pared by 1 base and J by 4 bases, with 13 bases between. The CDR3 coding sequence is TGTGCCAGCAGCCAAGGCCTAGGAAGGGGCTATGGCTACACCTTC. Protein product: CASSQGLGRGYGYTF.

The chain links TRBV20-1 to TRBJ2-5; D is ambiguous. This CDR3 is 11 amino acids long. V was pared by 2 bases and J by 5 bases, with 6 bases between. Germline-derived CDR1 and CDR2 are DFQATT and SNEGSKA (reference sequence). CDR3 sequence reads: CSARTVETQYF. For the CDR3, the DNA is TGCAGTGCTAGAACGGTTGAGACCCAGTACTTC.

The CDR3 sequence is CASSRLARNYEQYF. In nucleotides, the CDR3 is TGCGCCAGCAGCCGTCTAGCGCGGAATTACGAGCAGTACTTC. The V call is TRBV5-1, the J call TRBJ2-7; a weak D match, TRBD2 (6 bases). The CDR3 extends over 14 amino acids. V was cut by 4 bases and J by 4 bases, with 15 bases left in between. CDR1 is SGHRS and CDR2 is YFSETQ in the germline V gene.

The V call is TRBV21-1, the J call TRBJ1-2; no DNA check was done on the table's D call, TRBD1. TRBV21-1 is a pseudogene. This CDR3 region has 16 residues. The CDR3 bases are TGTGCCAGCGCAGCAATTAAGAACAGGGCGTTCTATGGCTACACCTTC. Amino acid sequence: CASAAIKNRAFYGYTF.

The chain carries TRBV3-1 (or the pseudogene TRBV3-2) and TRBJ2-1, with 8 bases that match TRBD2. V shed 4 bases and J 9 bases; nucleotides not matched to a gene: 5. The CDR3 has 13 amino acids. Germline V gene data show CDR1 as LGHDT and CDR2 as YNNKEL (reference sequence). In DNA form, the CDR3 reads TGTGCCAGCAGCCCCGGACTAGCCCTTGAGCAGTTCTTC. Its translation: CASSPGLALEQFF.

This chain uses TRBV29-1 with TRBJ2-5; unclear D gene. CDR3 size: 12 residues. CDR1 is SQVTM, CDR2 ANQGSEA, per germline. Deletions cut 5 bases from V and 4 bases from J, with 11 bases between. The CDR3 coding sequence is TGCAGCGTTTTCTTGCAGGCAGAGACCCAGTACTTC. This sequence encodes CSVFLQAETQYF.

This clone was seen just once. J is TRBJ2-1 and V is TRBV7-3, with TRBD2 as a possible D gene (7 bases). V was pared by 1 base and J by 4 bases, with 8 bases between. There are 14 residues in the CDR3. Germline CDR1 is SGHTA and CDR2 is FQGTGA. The CDR3 reads CASSLKGGYNEQFF. The CDR3 bases are TGTGCCAGCAGCTTAAAGGGGGGGTACAATGAGCAGTTCTTC.

This rearrangement joins TRBV7-9 to TRBJ1-2, with D hard to call. Germline V lookup: CDR1 SEHNR, CDR2 FQNEAQ (reference sequence). V shed 5 bases and J shed 2 bases, with 12 bases lying between them. The CDR3 totals 14 residues. CDR3: CASSPSGANYGYTF. In DNA, the CDR3 is TGTGCCAGCAGCCCGAGCGGTGCAAACTATGGCTACACCTTC.

The J gene is TRBJ2-5, the V gene TRBV19, with unresolved D. Trimming left V 6 bases short and J 4 bases short, with 18 bases between. CDR1 LNHDA and CDR2 SQIVND come from the germline V gene (reference sequence). CDR3 size: 15 residues. CDR3 coding DNA: TGTGCCAGTAGGGCTGGCAACAGAGTCCGAGAGACCCAGTACTTC. It specifies CASRAGNRVRETQYF.

The chain has TRBV19 and TRBJ1-2; D might be TRBD1 (6 bases). CDR1 is LNHDA, CDR2 SQIVND, per germline (reference sequence). There are 15 residues in the CDR3. The V end was cut by 3 bases, the J end by 3 bases, with 14 bases between. Written as DNA, the CDR3 is TGTGCCAGTAGTATCCCAACAGGGCGGTACTATGGCTACACCTTC. Encoded protein: CASSIPTGRYYGYTF.

V gene TRBV6-6 combines with J gene TRBJ2-1, with D unclear. The CDR3 totals 12 residues. CDR1 is MNHNY, CDR2 SVGAGI, per germline (reference sequence). The V end lost 5 bases, the J end lost 6 bases, and 8 bases lay between the germline ends. The CDR3 sequence: CASSPPSNEQFF. The CDR3 nucleotides read TGTGCCAGCAGTCCCCCCTCCAATGAGCAGTTCTTC.

This sequence joins TRBV5-8 and TRBJ2-1, with 11 bases identical to TRBD2. The CDR3 extends over 17 amino acids. Germline V lookup: CDR1 SGHTS, CDR2 YDEGEE. With V trimmed by 3 bases and J by 7 bases, 12 bases remained unmatched. The CDR3 sequence is CASSSMQGLAEQNEQFF. The CDR3 DNA reads as TGTGCCAGCAGCTCCATGCAGGGACTAGCGGAGCAAAATGAGCAGTTCTTC.

This chain connects TRBV10-3 to TRBJ2-7, with 11 positions matching TRBD2. J was trimmed by 3 bases and V by 2 bases; bases with no gene match: 3. From germline, CDR1 is ENHRY and CDR2 SYGVKD. This CDR3 region has 15 residues. This CDR3 reads CAISETLAGGYEQYF. The CDR3 region has the DNA TGTGCCATCAGTGAGACCCTAGCGGGAGGCTACGAGCAGTACTTC.

This clone was seen more than once but under ten times. The rearrangement uses TRBV2 and TRBJ1-5; no firm D call. Trimming took 2 bases from V and 7 from J, leaving 15 bases between them. CDR3 length equals 15 residues. The germline V gene has CDR1 SNHLY and CDR2 FYNNEI. CDR3 DNA sequence: TGTGCCAGCAGTGAAAGGGTGGTGGGAGGACAGCCCCAGCATTTT. Its protein product is CASSERVVGGQPQHF.

Remarks on this clone: The sample has other DNA sequences that encode this CDR3 too. The genes are TRBV5-6 and TRBJ1-2, with 9 positions matching TRBD1. Germline V CDR1 and CDR2: SGHDT, YYEEEE. CDR3 length: 13 amino acids. V lost 5 bases, J lost 8 bases, and 7 bases stayed unmatched. The CDR3 region is CASSRDRAKGYTF. The CDR3 bases are TGTGCCAGCAGTCGGGACAGGGCTAAGGGCTACACCTTC.

This clone has only one observation. The gene calls are TRBV28 and TRBJ2-3; possible D gene TRBD1, 5 bases. The CDR3 contains 13 residues. V was pared by 2 bases and J by 6 bases, with 9 bases between. The germline gives CDR1 MDHEN, CDR2 SYDVKM. This CDR3 is CASSLPNRDTQYF. For the CDR3, the DNA is TGTGCCAGCAGTTTACCTAACAGGGATACGCAGTATTTT.

CDR3 DNA: TGCGCCAGCAGCTTGGGGGGCGCGAGGCTAGAGACCCAGTACTTC. This gives the protein CASSLGGARLETQYF. This chain connects TRBV5-1 to TRBJ2-5; a possible D gene is TRBD1 (5 bases). The germline V and J ends were trimmed by 0 bases and 4 bases, with 13 bases remaining between them. In germline, CDR1 is SGHRS, CDR2 YFSETQ. The CDR3 length is 15 residues.

The table lists this clone with a few counts. The CDR3 sequence is CAISRGTGATGELFF. The CDR3 DNA follows: TGTGCCATCAGTCGGGGGACAGGGGCCACCGGGGAGCTGTTTTTT. The chain has TRBV10-3 and TRBJ2-2; TRBD1 matches 10 bases. Germline CDR1 reads ENHRY; CDR2 reads SYGVKD. This CDR3 is 15 amino acids long. The trim removed 5 bases at V and 4 bases at J, leaving 4 bases unmatched.

The V call is TRBV7-9, the J call TRBJ2-7; TRBD2 might be the D (5 bases). The V gene's germline CDR1 is SEHNR and CDR2 FQNEAQ (reference sequence). The CDR3 has 15 residues. V was shortened by 4 bases and J by 4 bases, with 17 bases between the two germline ends. CDR3 region: CASSWYTRDSYEQYF. In DNA, the CDR3 is TGTGCCAGCAGCTGGTATACTAGAGATTCTTACGAGCAGTACTTC. Based on the CDR3 plus reference TRBV7-9 and TRBJ2-7, the full variable domain is DTGVSQNPRHKITKRGQNVTFRCDPISEHNRLYWYRQTLGQGPEFLTYFQNEAQLEKSRLLSDRFSAERPKGSFSTLEIQRTEQGDSAMYLCASSWYTRDSYEQYFGPGTRLTVT.

This clone came up once. V gene TRBV5-1 combines with J gene TRBJ2-2; tentative D call: TRBD2 (6 bases). Trimming cost V 0 bases and J 2 bases, with 14 bases left between them. The CDR3 is made up of 17 amino acids. Germline V CDR1 and CDR2: SGHRS, YFSETQ. CDR3 DNA sequence: TGCGCCAGCAGCTTGGCCCCGACTAGTCCCAACACCGGGGAGCTGTTTTTT. This translates into CASSLAPTSPNTGELFF.

This CDR3 is CASSPTAGGNEKLFF. CDR3 DNA sequence: TGCGCCAGCAGCCCAACAGCGGGGGGTAATGAAAAACTGTTTTTT. The chain links TRBV5-1 to TRBJ1-4, with a tentative D call TRBD1 (5 bases). The CDR3 extends over 15 amino acids. Germline CDR1 and CDR2: SGHRS and YFSETQ. Trimming shortened V by 4 bases and J by 4 bases, and 14 bases separated the two germline ends.

The gene calls are TRBV29-1 and TRBJ2-3; TRBD2 agrees at 8 bases. V shed 3 bases and J 4 bases; nucleotides not matched to a gene: 12. The length of the CDR3 is 16 residues. The germline V gene encodes CDR1 SQVTM and CDR2 ANQGSEA. The CDR3 reads CSVDYASGSRSDTQYF. The CDR3 nucleotides are TGCAGCGTTGACTATGCCAGCGGGAGTCGGTCAGATACGCAGTATTTT.

The chain uses TRBV10-3 and TRBJ2-6, with a tentative D call TRBD1 (6 bases). Trimming cost V 6 bases and J 2 bases, with 14 bases left between them. The CDR3 is 16 amino acids. Germline V lookup: CDR1 ENHRY, CDR2 SYGVKD. The CDR3 sequence is CAISNRVIAGANVLTF. The DNA for the CDR3 is TGTGCCATCAGCAACAGGGTAATAGCTGGGGCCAACGTCCTGACTTTC.

J is TRBJ1-1 and V is TRBV5-5, with unresolved D. V dropped 4 bases and J dropped 1 base, with 11 bases sitting between them. Germline loops: CDR1 SGHKS, CDR2 YYEKEE (reference sequence). This CDR3 comprises 14 residues. Here the CDR3 reads CASSNIPSNTEAFF. The DNA for the CDR3 is TGTGCCAGCAGCAACATTCCTTCGAACACTGAAGCTTTCTTT.

This clone was picked up a small number of times. The chain couples TRBV5-1 to TRBJ2-7; possible D gene TRBD2, 5 bases. The V end was cut by 1 base, the J end by 4 bases, with 12 bases between. Germline V gene data show CDR1 as SGHRS and CDR2 as YFSETQ. The CDR3 contains 14 residues. The CDR3 sequence: CASSLSTTTYEQYF. The CDR3 region has the DNA TGCGCCAGCAGCTTGTCGACTACTACTTACGAGCAGTACTTC.

In DNA form, the CDR3 reads TGTGCCAGCAGCCCCCCCATGAGAGGGTCTGGAAACACCATATATTTT. Translated: CASSPPMRGSGNTIYF. The V gene is TRBV9, the J gene TRBJ1-3; D remains ambiguous. The germline V and J ends were trimmed by 4 bases and 1 base, with 15 bases remaining between them. This CDR3 contains 16 residues. Germline V lookup: CDR1 SGDLS, CDR2 YYNGEE.

V usage is TRBV18 and J usage is TRBJ1-5; D remains unclear. CDR1 is KGHSH, CDR2 LQKENI, per germline. The CDR3 is made up of 13 amino acids. V lost 2 bases and J lost 7, with 9 bases in between. CDR3 sequence: CASSPNEGQPQHF. The CDR3 bases are TGTGCCAGCTCACCAAACGAGGGACAGCCCCAGCATTTT.

The V and J genes are TRBV19 and TRBJ1-2; D gene ambiguous. Germline V gene sequence: CDR1 LNHDA, CDR2 SQIVND (reference sequence). V dropped 8 bases and J dropped 4 bases, with 14 bases sitting between them. This CDR3 has 13 amino acids. CDR3 protein: CASLDQVGYGYTF. The DNA for the CDR3 is TGTGCCAGTCTTGACCAGGTCGGCTATGGCTACACCTTC.

V is TRBV19 and J is TRBJ1-5; D remains ambiguous. Germline V CDR1 and CDR2: LNHDA, SQIVND (reference sequence). This CDR3 has 14 amino acids. Between the trimmed V and J ends, which lost 10 bases and 2 bases, there was a span of 15 bases. The DNA of the CDR3 is TGTGCCACCACTGCTCAATCGGGCAATCAGCCCCAGCATTTT. It codes for CATTAQSGNQPQHF.

V is TRBV19 and J is TRBJ2-5, with 9 bases identical to TRBD2. Per germline, CDR1 LNHDA and CDR2 SQIVND (reference sequence). The CDR3 has 16 amino acids. V lost 8 bases, J lost 1 base, and 11 bases stayed unmatched. CDR3 amino acids: CASAGFASGTQETQYF. DNA for the CDR3: TGTGCCAGTGCCGGTTTTGCTAGCGGGACCCAAGAGACCCAGTACTTC.